What follows are 24 T cell receptor beta chains derived from one specimen sequenced in a study of breast tumors, draining lymph nodes, adjacent tissues. TCRdb reprocessed the multiplex PCR reads via MiXCR and lists one record per CDR3 protein. The data show over 35,000 distinct CDR3 sequences, with roughly 32% seen just once and under 13% held by the top ten. The sample taken for sequencing was breast tumor tissue. Receptors were obtained from a female donor with breast cancer. Some clones in this sample may be carry-over from other donors' samples.

As concerns this clonotype: The CDR3 ends on some other residue instead of the conserved phenylalanine or tryptophan, so this is likely a read error. The chain carries TRBV11-3 and TRBJ2-3; D remains ambiguous. Germline CDR1 is SGHNT and CDR2 is YENEEA. This CDR3 is 12 amino acids long. V was clipped by 1 base and J by 6 bases, with 5 bases between them. The CDR3 DNA sequence: TGTGCCAGCAGCTTAGGGGCGGATACGCAGTATTCT. Its translation is CASSLGADTQYS.

This clonotype was observed at least ten times. The chain is built from TRBV5-1 and TRBJ1-3, with TRBD1 matching 7 bases. The germline CDR1 and CDR2 sequences are SGHRS and YFSETQ. The CDR3 sequence is 14 residues long. V was clipped by 5 bases and J by 3 bases; unmatched bases: 5. The CDR3 spells CASREGASGNTIYF. CDR3 DNA: TGCGCCAGCAGGGAGGGGGCGAGTGGAAACACCATATATTTT.

This clonotype was counted many times. The chain has TRBV7-2 and TRBJ2-3; possible D gene TRBD2, 6 bases. In germline, CDR1 is SGHTA, CDR2 FQGNSA. Trimming stripped 5 bases from V and 2 bases from J, with 14 bases between. The CDR3 covers 15 residues. In DNA, the CDR3 is TGTGCCAGCAGCCCGATAAGGAGGGCCACAGATACGCAGTATTTT. It codes for CASSPIRRATDTQYF.

This clonotype was counted at least ten times. The chain employs TRBV27 and TRBJ2-1; 9 positions match TRBD2. With 3 bases clipped from V and 3 bases from J, the junction kept 0 bases outside the gene matches. The CDR3 runs 14 residues. The germline gives CDR1 MNHEY, CDR2 SMNVEV (reference sequence). CDR3 region: CASSFSGGYNEQFF. The CDR3 DNA is TGTGCCAGCAGTTTTAGCGGGGGCTACAATGAGCAGTTCTTC.

This clonotype was found many times. The J gene is TRBJ2-1, the V gene TRBV19; a possible D gene is TRBD2 (5 bases). Trimming stripped 3 bases from V and 8 bases from J, with 8 bases between. CDR1 is LNHDA and CDR2 is SQIVND in the germline V gene (reference sequence). This CDR3 spans 12 amino acids. The CDR3 DNA reads TGTGCCAGTAGTATGGAGGTCCATGAGCAGTTCTTC. This sequence encodes CASSMEVHEQFF.

The sample holds many counts of this clonotype. The V call is TRBV6-5, the J call TRBJ2-1; either TRBD1 or TRBD2 may supply D (6 bases each). The CDR3 loop spans 15 amino acids. Trimming shortened V by 5 bases and J by 4 bases, and 15 bases separated the two germline ends. Germline CDR1 MNHEY, CDR2 SVGAGI. The CDR3 is CASSPGASDYNEQFF. CDR3 in DNA: TGTGCCAGCAGTCCGGGGGCTAGCGATTACAATGAGCAGTTCTTC.

This clonotype was seen ten or more times. This chain links TRBV15 with TRBJ1-4; 9 nucleotides line up with TRBD1. V was pared by 3 bases and J by 3 bases, with 5 bases of the junction left unmatched. Per germline, CDR1 LNHNV and CDR2 YYDKDF (reference sequence). This CDR3 spans 16 amino acids. This chain's CDR3 is CATSRGTGGSNEKLFF. The CDR3 bases are TGTGCCACCAGCAGGGGTACAGGGGGCTCTAATGAAAAACTGTTTTTT.

This clonotype was seen repeatedly, ten times or more. This chain connects TRBV7-9 to TRBJ2-3, with 8 bases aligning to TRBD2. Germline CDR1 is SEHNR and CDR2 is FQNEAQ (reference sequence). This CDR3 has 15 amino acids. V dropped 2 bases and J dropped 2; count of bases not matched to a gene: 3. CDR3 loop: CASSLQAGATDTQYF. CDR3 DNA: TGTGCCAGCAGCTTACAAGCGGGAGCCACAGATACGCAGTATTTT.

Many counts were recorded for this clonotype. J is TRBJ2-7 and V is TRBV6-5; 8 nucleotides agree with TRBD2. Germline trimming cut 6 bases from V and 0 bases from J; bases unmatched to any gene: 7. CDR3 length: 15 amino acids. Germline V gene lookup returns CDR1 MNHEY and CDR2 SVGAGI. In nucleotides, the CDR3 is TGTGCCAGCAGCCGTAGCGGGACAAGCTCCTACGAGCAGTACTTC. It encodes CASSRSGTSSYEQYF.

The DNA for the CDR3 is TGCGCCAGCAGCCAAGAGGGGACTAACTCCTACGAGCAGTACTTC. Its protein is CASSQEGTNSYEQYF. The V and J genes are TRBV4-1 and TRBJ2-7, with 7 bases matching TRBD2. The CDR3 length is 15 residues. V shed 0 bases, J shed 0 bases, and the junction held 2 bases outside the gene matches. Germline CDR1 is MGHRA and CDR2 is YSYEKL.

In its sample, this clonotype was seen many times. This chain uses TRBV20-1 with TRBJ2-1; D is perhaps TRBD2 (5 bases). This CDR3 has 17 amino acids. V dropped 3 bases and J dropped 0 bases, with 18 bases sitting between them. Germline CDR1 reads DFQATT; CDR2 reads SNEGSKA (reference sequence). In DNA form, the CDR3 reads TGCAGTGCTAGGGCCCCCGGTCTAAGCGGCTCCTACAATGAGCAGTTCTTC. This gives the protein CSARAPGLSGSYNEQFF.

The chain combines TRBV12-3 or TRBV12-4 with TRBJ2-3; TRBD1 might be the D (6 bases). The CDR3 has 15 amino acids. Trimming shortened V by 5 bases and J by 1 base, and 13 bases separated the two germline ends. CDR3 loop: CASSQGWGGTDTQYF. CDR3 DNA sequence: TGTGCCAGCAGTCAGGGGTGGGGTGGCACAGATACGCAGTATTTT.

This clonotype showed up many times. This chain uses TRBV6-5 with TRBJ2-7, with 13 bases matching TRBD2. Germline lookup yields CDR1 MNHEY and CDR2 SVGAGI. V was clipped by 2 bases and J by 3 bases; unmatched bases: 13. The CDR3 is 19 residues long. CDR3 sequence: CASSYPGTSGTLNRYEQYF. The DNA of the CDR3 is TGTGCCAGCAGTTACCCCGGGACTAGCGGGACCCTCAACCGCTACGAGCAGTACTTC.

The rearrangement joins TRBV27 to TRBJ2-3; 7 bases match TRBD2. Germline V CDR1 and CDR2: MNHEY, SMNVEV (reference sequence). The junction had 3 bases not matched to a gene; V was cut back by 6 bases and J by 0 bases. The CDR3 loop spans 14 amino acids. The DNA of the CDR3 is TGTGCCAGCAGACTAGCGAGTAGCACAGATACGCAGTATTTT. This sequence encodes CASRLASSTDTQYF.

This clonotype has more than one count but fewer than ten. The CDR3 protein is CAWRSTGVGNEQYF. Written as DNA, the CDR3 is TGTGCCTGGAGATCTACGGGAGTGGGAAACGAGCAGTACTTC. The genes are TRBV30 and TRBJ2-7, with D perhaps matching TRBD2 (6 bases). V was trimmed by 3 bases and J by 5 bases, leaving 17 bases between them. CDR1 is GTSNPN and CDR2 is SVGIG in the germline V gene (reference sequence). The CDR3 is 14 residues long.

The V and J genes are TRBV6-1 and TRBJ2-1; TRBD1 matches 12 bases. V lost 3 bases and J lost 5; bases outside the gene matches: 14. Germline CDR1 and CDR2: MNHNS and SASEGT. CDR3 size: 19 residues. CDR3 DNA: TGTGCCAGCAGTGAGAGCCCATGGGACAGGGGGCTTCTACACAATGAGCAGTTCTTC. It is translated as CASSESPWDRGLLHNEQFF.

Comments on this clonotype: The germline gene is not matched at one end of the junction; a read error may be the cause. V and J are TRBV2 and TRBJ2-7, with D possibly matching TRBD2 (5 bases). CDR3 length: 10 residues. The germline V gene encodes CDR1 SNHLY and CDR2 FYNNEI. This CDR3 reads CASGLWERYF. The CDR3 coding sequence is TGTGCCAGCGGTCTGTGGGAGCGGTACTTC.

This clonotype was detected many times. The rearrangement uses TRBV2 and TRBJ2-2; 7 bases map to TRBD1. The CDR3 contains 14 residues. The V segment lost 4 bases and the J segment 8 bases; nucleotides outside the gene matches: 7. Germline assignment: CDR1 SNHLY and CDR2 FYNNEI. The CDR3 sequence is CASSAHRGQGELFF. CDR3 in DNA: TGTGCCAGCAGTGCCCACAGGGGCCAAGGGGAGCTGTTTTTT.

This clonotype was seen ten or more times. The chain combines TRBV6-5 with TRBJ1-3; the match to TRBD1 covers 11 bases. The CDR3 consists of 17 residues. Germline V gives CDR1 MNHEY, CDR2 SVGAGI. The V and J ends lost 6 bases and 0 bases, in that order; junction bases with no gene match: 7. The CDR3 DNA follows: TGTGCCAGCAGCGGCTGGGACAGGGGGACCTCTGGAAACACCATATATTTT. This translates into CASSGWDRGTSGNTIYF.

This clonotype was counted ten times or more. The rearrangement joins TRBV12-3 or TRBV12-4 to TRBJ2-1, with TRBD2 matching over 12 bases. This CDR3 is built from 15 residues. J lost 6 bases, V lost 4 bases, and 4 bases had no gene match. CDR3 coding DNA: TGTGCCAGCAGTTACGCTAGCGGGAGGGTCAATGAGCAGTTCTTC. Protein sequence: CASSYASGRVNEQFF.

This clonotype showed up many times. The chain recombines TRBV11-2 with TRBJ2-1, with TRBD2 matching 15 bases. CDR1 is SGHAT, CDR2 FQNNGV, per germline. This CDR3 contains 18 residues. V gave up 7 bases and J gave up 2 bases; unmatched junction bases: 9. CDR3 in amino acids: CASKPGGLAGGPYNEQFF. CDR3 coding DNA: TGTGCCAGCAAGCCGGGCGGACTAGCGGGAGGGCCCTACAATGAGCAGTTCTTC.

This clonotype was seen many times. The chain couples TRBV12-3 or TRBV12-4 to TRBJ2-2, with 11 bases that match TRBD2. The CDR3 length is 15 residues. J was trimmed by 4 bases and V by 7 bases; bases with no gene match: 5. The chain's CDR3 is CASTLAGGGTGELFF. CDR3 sequence (DNA): TGTGCCAGCACCTTAGCGGGAGGGGGCACCGGGGAGCTGTTTTTT.

This chain joins TRBV2 and TRBJ2-5; D may be TRBD1 (5 bases). Germline V lookup: CDR1 SNHLY, CDR2 FYNNEI. The V and J ends lost 5 bases and 4 bases respectively, with 14 bases between them. The CDR3 has 14 residues. The CDR3 DNA sequence: TGTGCCAGCAGTCCAGGACATAGGTCAGAGACCCAGTACTTC. Translating gives CASSPGHRSETQYF.

The chain combines TRBV19 with TRBJ1-5; 7 bases map to TRBD1. Germline V gives CDR1 LNHDA, CDR2 SQIVND (reference sequence). V lost 5 bases, J lost 0 bases, and 4 bases stayed unmatched. This CDR3 comprises 15 residues. The chain's CDR3 is CASSRRGTSNQPQHF. CDR3 bases: TGTGCCAGTAGTCGCAGGGGGACTAGCAATCAGCCCCAGCATTTT.